The 14 T cell receptor beta chains reported below all come from one sample, sequenced in a study of cytotoxic CD8 clonotypes in ibrutinib-treated CLL. Some clones are missing from TCRdb's copy, which holds only in-frame ones; the method was immunoSEQ multiplex PCR. The data hold approximately 100,000 clones, with 58% observed a single time. Sequences were derived from PBMCs, sampled after 24 months of ibrutinib treatment. The receptors were gathered from a human donor with chronic lymphocytic leukemia.

The chain links TRBV5-1 to TRBJ2-5, with D tentatively TRBD1 (5 bases). Germline assignment: CDR1 SGHRS and CDR2 YFSETQ. V was shortened by 4 bases and J by 4 bases, with 11 bases between the two germline ends. The CDR3 runs 13 residues. In DNA form, the CDR3 reads TGCGCCAGCAGCAAGGGGCGACGAGAGACCCAGTACTTC. It specifies CASSKGRRETQYF.

V is TRBV19 and J is TRBJ1-1, with unresolved D. The germline V gene encodes CDR1 LNHDA and CDR2 SQIVND (reference sequence). With 5 bases removed from V and 1 base from J, the gap between germline ends came to 8 bases. The CDR3 totals 13 residues. The CDR3, as DNA: TGTGCCAGTAGTGGGCAGAGGAACACTGAAGCTTTCTTT. It yields the protein CASSGQRNTEAFF. The variable domain in full, with the rest retrieved from reference TRBV19 and TRBJ1-1, is DGGITQSPKYLFRKEGQNVTLSCEQNLNHDAMYWYRQDPGQGLRLIYYSQIVNDFQKGDIAEGYSVSREKKESFPLTVTSAQKNPTAFYLCASSGQRNTEAFFGQGTRLTVV.

The V gene is TRBV27, the J gene TRBJ2-1; weak D call: TRBD1 (5 bases). CDR1 is MNHEY and CDR2 is SMNVEV in the germline V gene (reference sequence). The CDR3 runs 14 residues. V lost 3 bases to trimming and J lost 5 bases, with 11 bases between them. CDR3 loop: CASSFRGSHNEQFF. CDR3 sequence (DNA): TGTGCCAGCAGTTTTAGGGGTTCCCACAATGAGCAGTTCTTC.

This clone rates as medium-sized. The chain combines TRBV6-5 with TRBJ2-1, with D possibly TRBD2 on 6 matching bases. V lost 8 bases, J lost 6 bases, and 14 bases lay in between. CDR1 and CDR2 from the germline V gene are MNHEY and SVGAGI. The CDR3 length is 13 residues. CDR3 sequence: CASGAGGSNEQFF. CDR3 DNA sequence: TGTGCCAGCGGGGCCGGGGGAAGCAATGAGCAGTTCTTC.

J is TRBJ2-7 and V is TRBV25-1, with D tentatively TRBD1 (8 bases). Trimming cost V 8 bases and J 7 bases, with 21 bases left between them. The CDR3 is 14 amino acids. The germline CDR1 and CDR2 sequences are MGHDK and SYGVNS. The CDR3 coding sequence is TGTGCCAGCCTTGGAGCAGGGGGCGGGGGAGAGCAGTACTTC. This codes for CASLGAGGGGEQYF.

The rearrangement joins TRBV6-1 to TRBJ2-7; 11 bases align to TRBD1. CDR3 length: 13 residues. Germline V lookup: CDR1 MNHNS, CDR2 SASEGT. V dropped 7 bases and J dropped 4; count of bases not matched to a gene: 3. CDR3 in amino acids: CASTWDRGYEQYF. The DNA of the CDR3 is TGTGCCAGCACTTGGGACAGGGGGTACGAGCAGTACTTC.

As to this clone: A much larger clone is a single base away; this may be a read error. This rearrangement joins TRBV30 to TRBJ1-1; D is perhaps TRBD1 (6 bases). Trimming removed 5 bases at V and 0 bases at J, with 7 bases between. Germline assignment: CDR1 GTSNPN and CDR2 SVGIG (reference sequence). This CDR3 has 12 residues. Written as DNA, the CDR3 is TGTGCCTGGGGACAGATGAACACTGAAGCTTTCTTT. Amino acids: CAWGQMNTEAFF.

V and J are TRBV7-2 and TRBJ2-5, with a possible D match to TRBD2 (6 bases). The CDR3 runs 15 residues. V shed 1 base and J shed 2 bases, with 11 bases lying between them. Germline CDR1 reads SGHTA; CDR2 reads FQGNSA. CDR3 nucleotide sequence: TGTGCCAGCAGCTTAGATTGGGGACTGCAAGAGACCCAGTACTTC. Its protein is CASSLDWGLQETQYF.

V is TRBV19 and J is TRBJ2-7; D is ambiguous. V was shortened by 2 bases and J by 7 bases, with 15 bases between the two germline ends. Germline values: CDR1 LNHDA, CDR2 SQIVND (reference sequence). There are 14 residues in the CDR3. CDR3 region: CASSISSEAAEQYF. Written as DNA, the CDR3 is TGTGCCAGTAGTATATCCTCCGAGGCGGCTGAGCAGTACTTC.

This clone was counted once. The genes are TRBV27 and TRBJ2-1; 8 positions agree with TRBD2. CDR1 and CDR2 from the germline V gene are MNHEY and SMNVEV (reference sequence). With V trimmed by 3 bases and J by 10 bases, 2 bases remained unmatched. CDR3 size: 12 residues. Here the CDR3 reads CASSFASGEQFF. The DNA of the CDR3 is TGTGCCAGCAGTTTTGCTAGCGGGGAGCAGTTCTTC.

This chain connects TRBV27 to TRBJ1-4; 9 nucleotides line up with TRBD1. The germline V gene has CDR1 MNHEY and CDR2 SMNVEV (reference sequence). CDR3 length: 18 residues. V was clipped by 6 bases and J by 0 bases; unmatched bases: 11. Here the CDR3 reads CASSQRGQGTATNEKLFF. The CDR3 region has the DNA TGTGCCAGCAGCCAAAGGGGACAGGGTACTGCAACTAATGAAAAACTGTTTTTT.

V gene TRBV7-2 combines with J gene TRBJ1-1; 9 nucleotides line up with TRBD1. The CDR3 sequence is 16 residues long. Per the germline V gene, CDR1 is SGHTA and CDR2 is FQGNSA. Trimming removed 5 bases from V and 4 bases from J; junction bases left unmatched: 11. CDR3 DNA: TGTGCCAGCAGCCTACAACCGACAGGGGGGACCACTGAAGCTTTCTTT. Translated: CASSLQPTGGTTEAFF.

V and J are TRBV6-6 and TRBJ2-2; D ambiguous. Germline V lookup: CDR1 MNHNY, CDR2 SVGAGI (reference sequence). Between the trimmed V and J ends, which lost 7 bases and 1 base, there was a span of 7 bases. CDR3 size: 13 residues. The DNA of the CDR3 is TGTGCCAGCAAGTCCGGGAACACCGGGGAGCTGTTTTTT. This sequence encodes CASKSGNTGELFF.

V and J are TRBV9 and TRBJ2-6, with 10 positions matching TRBD1. The CDR3 totals 18 residues. J gave up 4 bases and V 3 bases, and 10 bases lay outside the gene matches. The germline V gene has CDR1 SGDLS and CDR2 YYNGEE. CDR3: CASSAWDRGGRGANVLTF. As DNA, the CDR3 is TGTGCCAGCAGCGCCTGGGACAGGGGAGGGAGAGGGGCCAACGTCCTGACTTTC.